The 15 T cell receptor beta chains below were found in one sample sequenced in a study of blood T cell repertoires in COVID-19 (dated by TCRdb to 2018 to 2021). Libraries were prepared through the immunoSEQ multiplex PCR assay. The table comes from immuneACCESS by way of TCRdb, which keeps in-frame sequences with V and J called. Part of the clones is missing from these tables; in studies checked, under half for an unresolved V gene and the rest for unknown reasons. This sample gives over 95,000 clones in total; around 81% of them show up just once. The ten largest clones represent less than 11% of the sample. The material sequenced was peripheral blood. These receptors were taken from a human donor in a cohort sampled during active COVID-19.

The genes are TRBV24-1 and TRBJ2-7, with a weak D call TRBD1 (6 bases). This CDR3 has 12 residues. The V end was cut by 6 bases, the J end by 5 bases, with 10 bases between. Germline V gene data show CDR1 as KGHDR and CDR2 as SFDVKD. The CDR3 nucleotides read TGTGCCACCAGTCCACAGGGTCACGAGCAGTACTTC. This gives the protein CATSPQGHEQYF.

The CDR3 sequence is CASSLRSGLAKNIQYF. CDR3 DNA sequence: TGCGCCAGCAGCTTGAGGAGTGGACTAGCCAAAAACATTCAGTACTTC. The chain carries TRBV5-1 and TRBJ2-4; tentatively, D is TRBD2 (5 bases). This CDR3 is built from 16 residues. Trimming cost V 1 base and J 0 bases, with 11 bases left between them. Germline-derived CDR1 and CDR2 are SGHRS and YFSETQ.

The chain is built from TRBV6-5 and TRBJ2-3, with D tentatively TRBD1 (6 bases). Per the germline V gene, CDR1 is MNHEY and CDR2 is SVGAGI. Trimming stripped 6 bases from V and 4 bases from J, with 17 bases between. This CDR3 has 15 amino acids. The CDR3 DNA is TGTGCCAGCAGCCTAAGACAGGCCTCCTCAGATACGCAGTATTTT. Translated: CASSLRQASSDTQYF.

V and J are TRBV29-1 and TRBJ1-1; TRBD1 is a possible D gene (6 bases). The V gene lost 3 bases and the J gene lost 11 bases, with 16 bases spanning the gap. CDR1 and CDR2 (germline): SQVTM, ANQGSEA. CDR3 length equals 12 residues. The CDR3 loop is CSVDSGAIEAFF. In nucleotides, the CDR3 is TGCAGCGTTGATTCAGGGGCCATCGAGGCTTTCTTT. Filled out from reference TRBV29-1 and TRBJ1-1, the complete variable domain reads SAVISQKPSRDICQRGTSLTIQCQVDSQVTMMFWYRQQPGQSLTLIATANQGSEATYESGFVIDKFPISRPNLTFSTLTVSNMSPEDSSIYLCSVDSGAIEAFFGQGTRLTVV.

The chain couples TRBV7-2 to TRBJ1-1; no firm D call. V lost 5 bases, J lost 1 base, and 8 bases lay in between. Germline CDR1 SGHTA, CDR2 FQGNSA. The CDR3 is 13 amino acids. Here the CDR3 reads CASSDRRNTEAFF. In DNA, the CDR3 is TGTGCCAGCAGCGATCGGAGGAACACTGAAGCTTTCTTT.

This CDR3 is CASTSGPYNEQFF. The CDR3 DNA follows: TGTGCCAGCACTAGCGGGCCTTACAATGAGCAGTTCTTC. The chain uses TRBV6-4 and TRBJ2-1; TRBD2 matches 8 bases. In germline, CDR1 is MRHNA, CDR2 SNTAGT. The CDR3 runs to 13 residues. V dropped 7 bases and J dropped 4; count of bases not matched to a gene: 3.

The CDR3 coding sequence is TGTGCCAGCAGCCAAGAAGGGACTTTAAGCTCCTACAATGAGCAGTTCTTC. Translating it yields CASSQEGTLSSYNEQFF. V is TRBV4-2 and J is TRBJ2-1; the D gene is possibly TRBD2 (6 bases). The CDR3 sequence is 17 residues long. Trimming took 0 bases from V and 0 from J, leaving 12 bases between them. Germline values: CDR1 LGHNA, CDR2 YNFKEQ.

The V call is TRBV18, the J call TRBJ1-2, with 7 bases matching TRBD1. The CDR3 has 16 amino acids. The J segment lost 3 bases and the V segment lost 3 bases, leaving 10 bases of the junction unmatched. The germline V gene has CDR1 KGHSH and CDR2 LQKENI. This CDR3 reads CASSPTTGESDYGYTF. The CDR3, as DNA: TGTGCCAGCTCACCGACAACAGGGGAGTCGGACTATGGCTACACCTTC.

V is TRBV6-5 and J is TRBJ2-7, with no clear D. The length of the CDR3 is 15 residues. Trimming pared 0 bases from V and 5 bases from J, leaving 14 bases between. The germline CDR1 and CDR2 sequences are MNHEY and SVGAGI. The CDR3 coding sequence is TGTGCCAGCAGTTACTCGAACACTAAGAGGCACGAGCAGTACTTC. Its translation: CASSYSNTKRHEQYF.

This clone was detected only once. The gene calls are TRBV6-2 or TRBV6-3 and TRBJ1-1; D unresolved. In germline, CDR1 is MNHEY, CDR2 SVGEGT. The V end lost 4 bases, the J end lost 0 bases, and 9 bases lay between the germline ends. The CDR3 is 14 residues long. The CDR3, as DNA: TGTGCCAGCAGTTTGCGGCCGATGAACACTGAAGCTTTCTTT. It codes for CASSLRPMNTEAFF.

This clone appeared a few times. A read error may produce the germline difference seen at one junction end. The J gene is TRBJ2-5, the V gene TRBV4-2; 8 nucleotides agree with TRBD2. CDR1 is LGHNA and CDR2 is YNFKEQ in the germline V gene. The CDR3 runs 17 residues. The CDR3 bases are TGTGCCAGCAGCCAAGAGTCTGGTAGCGGGGCCCAAGGGACCCAGTACTTC. It encodes CASSQESGSGAQGTQYF.

The rearrangement uses TRBV23-1 and TRBJ2-2, with 12 bases that match TRBD2. TRBV23-1 is sorted into the ORF group, with uncertain function. Germline trimming cut 7 bases from V and 3 bases from J; bases unmatched to any gene: 12. CDR3 length equals 18 residues. CDR3 sequence (DNA): TGCGCCAGCAACGCTAGCGGGAGGGCCGATGCTGACACCGGGGAGCTGTTTTTT. It yields the protein CASNASGRADADTGELFF.

This clone was observed a handful of times. J is TRBJ2-2 and V is TRBV5-1, with 7 positions matching TRBD1. This CDR3 is 16 amino acids long. J lost 0 bases, V lost 4 bases, and 6 bases had no gene match. From germline, CDR1 is SGHRS and CDR2 YFSETQ. The CDR3 here is CASSRDRRSNTGELFF. CDR3 DNA sequence: TGCGCCAGCAGCCGGGACAGACGATCGAACACCGGGGAGCTGTTTTTT.

This clone was seen only once. The rearrangement joins TRBV2 to TRBJ2-7; weak D call: TRBD1 (5 bases). Trimming cost V 8 bases and J 1 base, with 15 bases left between them. CDR1 SNHLY and CDR2 FYNNEI come from the germline V gene. The length of the CDR3 is 14 residues. The CDR3 reads CASRLGQGSYEQYF. The CDR3 DNA reads TGTGCCAGCCGACTGGGGCAGGGTTCCTACGAGCAGTACTTC.

The chain carries TRBV5-8 and TRBJ1-6; D is perhaps TRBD1 (5 bases). Trimming took off 5 bases at V and 4 bases at J, with 13 bases between the two ends. Germline CDR1 is SGHTS and CDR2 is YDEGEE. This CDR3 is built from 15 residues. The CDR3 is CASSFGGLYNSPLHF. The CDR3 coding sequence is TGTGCCAGCAGTTTCGGGGGATTGTATAATTCACCCCTCCACTTT.